One and the same sample provided the 25 T cell receptor beta chains below, sequenced in a study of cytomegalovirus exposure and HLA in healthy donors (dated by TCRdb to 2016 to 2017). Libraries came from the immunoSEQ multiplex PCR assay. The multiplex PCR relied on a mix of 60 forward primers for TCR Vbeta segments and 13 reverse primers for TCR Jbeta segments. Imported from immuneACCESS, the table was reduced by TCRdb to in-frame sequences with V and J called. These copies leave out some clones; in studies compared against another copy, an unresolved V gene accounts for under half, and the cause of the remainder is not known. This sample comprises roughly 140,000 clones, roughly 63% of them detected only once. Clones ranked in the top ten supply around 7.1% of the sample. Sequencing was done on a sample of PBMCs. The receptor source for this set is a woman in her fifties or sixties in good health and CMV-seropositive.

This clone was recorded a few times. This chain connects TRBV11-2 to TRBJ2-7, with D perhaps matching TRBD1 (6 bases). The V end lost 1 base, the J end lost 3 bases, and 13 bases lay between the germline ends. The V gene's germline CDR1 is SGHAT and CDR2 FQNNGV. The CDR3 sequence is 15 residues long. The CDR3 region is CASSLGSGQNYEQYF. Here the CDR3 DNA reads TGTGCCAGCAGCTTAGGTAGTGGACAGAACTACGAGCAGTACTTC.

This chain uses TRBV29-1 with TRBJ2-1; 11 bases are shared with TRBD1. The germline V gene has CDR1 SQVTM and CDR2 ANQGSEA. Trimming removed 0 bases from V and 10 bases from J; junction bases left unmatched: 5. CDR3 size: 14 residues. CDR3 sequence reads: CSVEERTGGLEQFF. The CDR3 DNA reads as TGCAGCGTTGAAGAAAGGACAGGGGGCTTGGAGCAGTTCTTC.

The chain uses TRBV29-1 and TRBJ2-1, with D possibly being TRBD2 (6 bases). The CDR3 is made up of 14 amino acids. Germline lookup yields CDR1 SQVTM and CDR2 ANQGSEA. V gave up 8 bases and J gave up 0 bases, with 14 bases separating them. The CDR3 protein is CSSDRGSSYNEQFF. CDR3 DNA sequence: TGCAGCTCCGATCGGGGGAGCTCCTACAATGAGCAGTTCTTC.

The rearrangement links TRBV4-3 to TRBJ2-3, with 10 positions matching TRBD2. The CDR3 has 15 residues. The ends lost 6 bases at V and 1 base at J; junction bases unmatched: 4. CDR1 is LGHNA and CDR2 is YSLEER in the germline V gene. This chain's CDR3 is CASRTGTSGTDTQYF. CDR3 nucleotide sequence: TGCGCCAGCAGGACCGGGACTAGCGGCACAGATACGCAGTATTTT.

DNA of the CDR3: TGTGCCAGCATCTCCCCCACTAGCGGGAGTCGTAGCACCGGGGAGCTGTTTTTT. Protein sequence: CASISPTSGSRSTGELFF. The chain combines TRBV28 with TRBJ2-2, with TRBD2 matching over 11 bases. Germline V gene data show CDR1 as MDHEN and CDR2 as SYDVKM. The CDR3 loop spans 18 amino acids. V shed 7 bases, J shed 4 bases, and the junction held 14 bases outside the gene matches. Supplemented by reference TRBV28 and TRBJ2-2, the full variable domain reads DVKVTQSSRYLVKRTGEKVFLECVQDMDHENMFWYRQDPGLGLRLIYFSYDVKMKEKGDIPEGYSVSREKKERFSLILESASTNQTSMYLCASISPTSGSRSTGELFFGEGSRLTVL.

This CDR3 reads CASSQGEETQYF. DNA of the CDR3: TGTGCCAGCAGCCAGGGGGAGGAGACCCAGTACTTC. This chain joins TRBV5-4 and TRBJ2-5, with 7 bases matching TRBD1. With 4 bases clipped from V and 5 bases from J, the junction kept 2 bases outside the gene matches. The length of the CDR3 is 12 residues. Germline V gene data show CDR1 as SGHNT and CDR2 as YYREEE (reference sequence).

V gene TRBV7-2 combines with J gene TRBJ2-7; 10 bases are a match to TRBD2. Germline V gene lookup returns CDR1 SGHTA and CDR2 FQGNSA. With 4 bases clipped from V and 3 bases from J, the junction kept 3 bases outside the gene matches. This CDR3 contains 14 residues. In nucleotides, the CDR3 is TGTGCCAGCAGCTCCTCTAGCGGGAGCTACGAGCAGTACTTC. Residues: CASSSSSGSYEQYF.

This clone showed up many times. V is TRBV28 and J is TRBJ1-2, with D tentatively TRBD1 (6 bases). This CDR3 is 12 amino acids long. Per germline, CDR1 MDHEN and CDR2 SYDVKM. The V end lost 6 bases, the J end lost 4 bases, and 9 bases lay between the germline ends. The CDR3 sequence is CASRQGLYGYTF. CDR3 coding DNA: TGTGCCAGCAGACAGGGCCTCTATGGCTACACCTTC.

The rearrangement joins TRBV5-1 to TRBJ2-3; 7 bases match TRBD2. CDR3 length equals 14 residues. Trimming removed 4 bases from V and 8 bases from J; junction bases left unmatched: 10. Germline-derived CDR1 and CDR2 are SGHRS and YFSETQ. DNA of the CDR3: TGCGCCAGCAGCACCCTACCGACTAGCTCTACGCAGTATTTT. It specifies CASSTLPTSSTQYF.

This clone was picked up a small number of times. The gene calls are TRBV6-1 and TRBJ1-5, with 10 positions matching TRBD1. Germline V lookup: CDR1 MNHNS, CDR2 SASEGT. This CDR3 has 15 residues. V lost 5 bases, J lost 5 bases, and 6 bases stayed unmatched. The CDR3 nucleotides are TGTGCCAGCAGTACTCGGGACAGGGGTGATCAGCCCCAGCATTTT. Amino acid sequence: CASSTRDRGDQPQHF.

V gene TRBV4-1 combines with J gene TRBJ2-3; D is perhaps TRBD1 (5 bases). CDR3 size: 13 residues. Looked up from germline, CDR1 is MGHRA and CDR2 is YSYEKL. Trimming left V 2 bases short and J 3 bases short, with 6 bases between. CDR3 sequence reads: CASSQPGTDTQYF. CDR3 nucleotides: TGCGCCAGCAGCCAACCAGGGACAGATACGCAGTATTTT.

This clone was recorded a few times. The CDR3 loop reads CASSSGTDGTEAFF. In DNA, the CDR3 is TGCGCCAGCAGCTCCGGGACAGATGGCACTGAAGCTTTCTTT. The chain employs TRBV5-1 and TRBJ1-1; 7 nucleotides align to TRBD1. Germline lookup yields CDR1 SGHRS and CDR2 YFSETQ. Trimming at V came to 3 bases and at J to 4 bases, leaving 6 bases not matched to a gene. This CDR3 spans 14 amino acids.

V is TRBV7-2 and J is TRBJ2-7, with TRBD2 matching over 12 bases. The germline V gene has CDR1 SGHTA and CDR2 FQGNSA. The CDR3 length is 15 residues. J gave up 7 bases and V 3 bases, and 7 bases lay outside the gene matches. The CDR3 reads CASSFGLAGSVEQYF. CDR3 DNA sequence: TGTGCCAGCAGCTTTGGACTAGCGGGGAGTGTGGAGCAGTACTTC.

The rearrangement joins TRBV5-6 to TRBJ2-1; TRBD2 matches 8 bases. CDR1 is SGHDT and CDR2 is YYEEEE in the germline V gene. The CDR3 is made up of 16 amino acids. V dropped 3 bases and J dropped 0; count of bases not matched to a gene: 5. CDR3 protein: CASSYTSGSSYNEQFF. The CDR3 coding sequence is TGTGCCAGCAGCTACACTAGCGGCAGCTCCTACAATGAGCAGTTCTTC.

This clone was observed a few times. The V call is TRBV11-3, the J call TRBJ2-1, with 11 positions matching TRBD2. Germline CDR1 and CDR2: SGHNT and YENEEA. V lost 5 bases to trimming and J lost 4 bases; unmatched junction nucleotides: 7. The CDR3 has 16 amino acids. The CDR3 region has the DNA TGTGCCAGCAGCAATAGCGGGAGGGAGAAATACAATGAGCAGTTCTTC. It translates to CASSNSGREKYNEQFF.

This rearrangement joins TRBV9 to TRBJ1-1; TRBD1 matches at 7 bases. CDR1 is SGDLS, CDR2 YYNGEE, per germline. CDR3 size: 15 residues. V was pared by 4 bases and J by 5 bases, with 11 bases of the junction left unmatched. CDR3 coding DNA: TGTGCCAGCAGCACAACGGACAGGCTGGGGACTGAAGCTTTCTTT. Amino acid sequence: CASSTTDRLGTEAFF.

The V and J genes are TRBV29-1 and TRBJ1-1; perhaps TRBD1 as D (6 bases). CDR3 length: 13 residues. CDR1 and CDR2 (germline): SQVTM, ANQGSEA. Trimming removed 4 bases from V and 2 bases from J, with 11 bases in between. The CDR3 here is CSVVEGTNTEAFF. CDR3 nucleotide sequence: TGCAGCGTTGTAGAGGGGACAAACACTGAAGCTTTCTTT.

This clone occurred a few times. The chain couples TRBV4-2 to TRBJ2-4; a possible D gene is TRBD1 (6 bases). V was clipped by 0 bases and J by 7 bases, with 7 bases between them. In germline, CDR1 is LGHNA, CDR2 YNFKEQ. The CDR3 consists of 13 residues. The CDR3 sequence is CASSQDTGNIQYF. The CDR3 nucleotides read TGTGCCAGCAGCCAAGATACAGGGAACATTCAGTACTTC.

The V call is TRBV5-1, the J call TRBJ2-1, with 11 bases lining up with TRBD1. The junction had 7 bases not matched to a gene; V was cut back by 4 bases and J by 10 bases. CDR3 length: 14 residues. The germline CDR1 and CDR2 sequences are SGHRS and YFSETQ. CDR3 coding DNA: TGCGCCAGCAGCCCCCGGACAGGGGGCAGCGAGCAGTTCTTC. It specifies CASSPRTGGSEQFF.

There are a few counts of this clone. The gene calls are TRBV2 and TRBJ2-1; 8 bases are shared with TRBD2. Losses at the gene ends were 2 bases for V and 3 bases for J; bases not matched to a gene: 6. This CDR3 has 16 amino acids. Germline values: CDR1 SNHLY, CDR2 FYNNEI. CDR3 DNA sequence: TGTGCCAGCAGTGAAACAGCCGGGACTAGCTACAATGAGCAGTTCTTC. This gives the protein CASSETAGTSYNEQFF.

On this clone: The junction departs from the called germline gene at one end, perhaps through a read error. The chain carries TRBV11-2 and TRBJ2-3, with D maybe TRBD2 (6 bases). Germline CDR1 SGHAT, CDR2 FQNNGV. The CDR3 covers 12 residues. The CDR3 reads CASTLAEGTQYF. The CDR3 DNA is TGTGCCAGCACCTTAGCGGAGGGTACGCAGTATTTT.

This chain connects TRBV27 to TRBJ1-1, with TRBD1 identical over 9 bases. Germline lookup yields CDR1 MNHEY and CDR2 SMNVEV (reference sequence). This CDR3 has 16 residues. The junction had 12 bases not matched to a gene; V was cut back by 6 bases and J by 4 bases. This chain's CDR3 is CASRPSSTGGSTEAFF. The CDR3 DNA follows: TGTGCCAGCAGGCCTAGTTCGACAGGGGGGAGCACTGAAGCTTTCTTT.

This clone occurred once. One end of the junction does not line up with germline, which may come from a read error. This sequence joins TRBV7-9 and TRBJ2-7; 8 positions match TRBD1. The CDR3 has 15 residues. CDR1 and CDR2 from the germline V gene are SEHNR and FQNEAQ (reference sequence). The CDR3 reads CASSPRTGSSSEQYF. Here the CDR3 DNA reads TGTGCCAGCAGTCCAAGGACAGGGTCTTCCTCCGAGCAGTACTTC.

The chain joins TRBV19 to TRBJ1-2; D uncertain. The CDR3 is 15 residues long. Per germline, CDR1 LNHDA and CDR2 SQIVND (reference sequence). Trimming removed 3 bases from V and 0 bases from J, with 11 bases in between. The CDR3 loop reads CASSIGRGANYGYTF. The CDR3 DNA sequence: TGTGCCAGTAGTATTGGGCGCGGGGCTAACTATGGCTACACCTTC. The complete variable domain, with remaining parts taken from reference TRBV19 and TRBJ1-2, reads DGGITQSPKYLFRKEGQNVTLSCEQNLNHDAMYWYRQDPGQGLRLIYYSQIVNDFQKGDIAEGYSVSREKKESFPLTVTSAQKNPTAFYLCASSIGRGANYGYTFGSGTRLTVV.

V and J are TRBV11-2 and TRBJ2-7, with D possibly being TRBD1 (5 bases). The CDR3 has 15 residues. V was pared by 5 bases and J by 4 bases, with 18 bases between. Germline V gene data show CDR1 as SGHAT and CDR2 as FQNNGV. The CDR3 reads CASSHPGRGRYEQYF. The CDR3 bases are TGTGCCAGCAGCCATCCCGGTAGGGGCAGGTACGAGCAGTACTTC. Combining the CDR3 with reference TRBV11-2 and TRBJ2-7 gives the whole variable domain EAGVAQSPRYKIIEKRQSVAFWCNPISGHATLYWYQQILGQGPKLLIQFQNNGVVDDSQLPKDRFSAERLKGVDSTLKIQPAKLEDSAVYLCASSHPGRGRYEQYFGPGTRLTVT.